Following are 16 T cell receptor beta chains from one sample sequenced in a study of cytomegalovirus exposure and HLA in healthy donors. PCR primers comprised 60 Vbeta and 13 Jbeta primers. Profiled with immunoSEQ multiplex PCR; TCRdb holds only in-frame clones, not every one. The table records 93,000 or so clones, more than 75% of them present only once. The sample consisted of PBMCs. The receptors were sampled from a woman aged 18-30 years in good health and CMV-seropositive.

J is TRBJ1-1 and V is TRBV5-1; 9 positions match TRBD1. The germline gives CDR1 SGHRS, CDR2 YFSETQ. J gave up 8 bases and V 0 bases, and 2 bases lay outside the gene matches. The CDR3 is 13 amino acids. The CDR3 DNA reads TGCGCCAGCAGCTTGGTGGACAGGGGAGAAGCTTTCTTT. Amino acid sequence: CASSLVDRGEAFF.

The V call is TRBV6-4, the J call TRBJ2-5; possibly TRBD2 for D (7 bases). CDR1 MRHNA and CDR2 SNTAGT come from the germline V gene. V was pared by 0 bases and J by 4 bases, with 9 bases between. This CDR3 contains 14 residues. CDR3: CASSDSAGAETQYF. In nucleotides, the CDR3 is TGTGCCAGCAGTGACTCGGCGGGGGCAGAGACCCAGTACTTC.

The chain links TRBV6-6 to TRBJ2-3; 11 nucleotides match TRBD2. This CDR3 comprises 16 residues. After removal of 8 bases from V and 4 bases from J, the junction contained 11 bases not matched to a gene. CDR1 is MNHNY and CDR2 is SVGAGI in the germline V gene (reference sequence). CDR3 DNA: TGTGCCAGCCTGCTAGCGGGGGGCCTAGGGGCAGATACGCAGTATTTT. Translation gives CASLLAGGLGADTQYF.

The chain has TRBV30 and TRBJ1-1, with a possible D match to TRBD1 (5 bases). The CDR3 length is 11 residues. CDR1 and CDR2 (germline): GTSNPN, SVGIG (reference sequence). Trimming shortened V by 7 bases and J by 6 bases, and 12 bases separated the two germline ends. The CDR3 region is CASSGGSEAFF. The CDR3 DNA reads as TGTGCCTCCTCCGGGGGGTCTGAAGCTTTCTTT.

The V gene is TRBV5-4, the J gene TRBJ2-3; 9 positions match TRBD2. This CDR3 is 16 amino acids long. J gave up 0 bases and V 6 bases, and 8 bases lay outside the gene matches. Looked up from germline, CDR1 is SGHNT and CDR2 is YYREEE (reference sequence). CDR3 bases: TGTGCCAGCAACCAGGGACTAGCCCTGAGCACAGATACGCAGTATTTT. It specifies CASNQGLALSTDTQYF. Supplemented by reference TRBV5-4 and TRBJ2-3, the full variable domain reads ETGVTQSPTHLIKTRGQQVTLRCSSQSGHNTVSWYQQALGQGPQFIFQYYREEENGRGNFPPRFSGLQFPNYSSELNVNALELDDSALYLCASNQGLALSTDTQYFGPGTRLTVL.

The CDR3 nucleotides read TGTGCCAGCAGCTTGCGTGAATCAAGCGGAGTAGCCAAAAACATTCAGTACTTC. Its translation: CASSLRESSGVAKNIQYF. The gene calls are TRBV5-8 and TRBJ2-4; D may be TRBD2 (5 bases). V dropped 1 base and J dropped 0 bases, with 17 bases sitting between them. The length of the CDR3 is 18 residues. Germline V gene sequence: CDR1 SGHTS, CDR2 YDEGEE.

The J gene is TRBJ2-7, the V gene TRBV6-5, with unresolved D. Between the trimmed V and J ends, which lost 0 bases and 6 bases, there was a span of 12 bases. Germline CDR1 MNHEY, CDR2 SVGAGI. The CDR3 runs 14 residues. The CDR3 protein is CASSYSVEDTEQYF. The CDR3, as DNA: TGTGCCAGCAGTTACTCGGTCGAGGATACCGAGCAGTACTTC.

The chain is built from TRBV5-1 and TRBJ2-1; 12 bases map to TRBD1. Germline V gene sequence: CDR1 SGHRS, CDR2 YFSETQ. V shed 5 bases, J shed 6 bases, and the junction held 6 bases outside the gene matches. The CDR3 covers 15 residues. The CDR3 DNA is TGCGCCAGCAGGCCCGGGACAGGGGGCTCCAATGAGCAGTTCTTC. Its translation: CASRPGTGGSNEQFF.

This chain joins TRBV9 and TRBJ2-2, with 7 positions matching TRBD1. The CDR3 consists of 14 residues. CDR1 SGDLS and CDR2 YYNGEE come from the germline V gene. Trimming took 1 base from V and 3 from J; bases not matched to a gene: 0. CDR3 sequence reads: CASSVTGDTGELFF. In DNA, the CDR3 is TGTGCCAGCAGCGTAACAGGGGACACCGGGGAGCTGTTTTTT.

This clone was observed a few times. J is TRBJ2-5 and V is TRBV6-6; D gene uncertain. V gave up 2 bases and J gave up 3 bases, with 4 bases separating them. This CDR3 has 12 residues. CDR1 MNHNY and CDR2 SVGAGI come from the germline V gene (reference sequence). CDR3: CASSYGEETQYF. CDR3 in DNA: TGTGCCAGCAGTTACGGAGAAGAGACCCAGTACTTC.

This chain connects TRBV14 to TRBJ1-1; tentative D call: TRBD1 (6 bases). Between the trimmed V and J ends, which lost 1 base and 0 bases, there was a span of 9 bases. CDR1 is SGHDN, CDR2 FVKESK, per germline. This CDR3 has 15 residues. The CDR3 region is CASSQGRTVNTEAFF. The CDR3 bases are TGTGCCAGCAGCCAAGGGCGGACAGTGAACACTGAAGCTTTCTTT.

The chain has TRBV15 and TRBJ2-7; TRBD1 matches at 8 bases. The V gene end was trimmed by 5 bases and the J gene end by 1 base; junction bases not matched to a gene: 7. The length of the CDR3 is 15 residues. Germline V gives CDR1 LNHNV, CDR2 YYDKDF (reference sequence). The CDR3 spells CATSAGQGISYEQYF. DNA for the CDR3: TGTGCCACCAGCGCTGGACAGGGTATATCCTACGAGCAGTACTTC. Full variable domain (outside the CDR3, taken from reference TRBV15 and TRBJ2-7): DAMVIQNPRYQVTQFGKPVTLSCSQTLNHNVMYWYQQKSSQAPKLLFHYYDKDFNNEADTPDNFQSRRPNTSFCFLDIRSPGLGDTAMYLCATSAGQGISYEQYFGPGTRLTVT.

The chain uses TRBV6-1 and TRBJ1-1, with TRBD1 matching over 10 bases. V shed 5 bases, J shed 4 bases, and the junction held 7 bases outside the gene matches. This CDR3 comprises 15 residues. From germline, CDR1 is MNHNS and CDR2 SASEGT. This chain's CDR3 is CASSPRDRGRTEAFF. Here the CDR3 DNA reads TGTGCCAGCAGTCCCCGGGACAGGGGTCGCACTGAAGCTTTCTTT.

The chain joins TRBV19 to TRBJ1-2; 9 nucleotides match TRBD1. The CDR3 length is 15 residues. The germline V gene encodes CDR1 LNHDA and CDR2 SQIVND (reference sequence). The V and J ends lost 4 bases and 4 bases, in that order; junction bases with no gene match: 7. The CDR3 region has the DNA TGTGCCAGTAGTACGACCGGGACAGGGACCTATGGCTACACCTTC. Its protein is CASSTTGTGTYGYTF.

J is TRBJ2-2 and V is TRBV13; 11 bases are shared with TRBD2. The junction had 4 bases not matched to a gene; V was cut back by 4 bases and J by 0 bases. The CDR3 is made up of 17 amino acids. The germline gives CDR1 PRHDT, CDR2 FYEKMQ (reference sequence). CDR3 sequence (DNA): TGTGCCAGCAGCTCGACTAGCGGGGATTCGAACACCGGGGAGCTGTTTTTT. Translated: CASSSTSGDSNTGELFF.

V gene TRBV6-6 combines with J gene TRBJ2-3; D not resolved. In germline, CDR1 is MNHNY, CDR2 SVGAGI (reference sequence). Trimming stripped 0 bases from V and 2 bases from J, with 9 bases between. CDR3 length: 15 amino acids. CDR3: CASSYSGEATDTQYF. The CDR3 coding sequence is TGTGCCAGCAGTTACTCAGGAGAAGCCACAGATACGCAGTATTTT.